These 26 T cell receptor beta chains were all obtained from the same sample, sequenced in a study of OX40 agonist ivuxolimab in advanced cancers. TCRdb keeps only in-frame clones here, not all; method: immunoSEQ multiplex PCR. The profile shows roughly 57,000 clones, 75% to 80% of them singletons. This sample comprised CD4+ or CD8+ T cells sorted from blood, obtained in a trial of the OX40 agonist ivuxolimab. The receptors derive from an adult with an advanced solid tumor such as melanoma, head and neck, liver or kidney cancer.

This clone was observed a few times. Within the sample, other DNA sequences also encode this same CDR3. The chain links TRBV6-1 to TRBJ1-6, with unresolved D. Germline CDR1 reads MNHNS; CDR2 reads SASEGT. Trimming took 8 bases from V and 8 from J, leaving 13 bases between them. This CDR3 spans 13 amino acids. CDR3 loop: CASLVQADSPLHF. The DNA of the CDR3 is TGTGCCAGCTTAGTGCAGGCAGATTCACCCCTCCACTTT.

The chain links TRBV19 to TRBJ2-7; D possibly matches TRBD1 or TRBD2 (5 bases each). This CDR3 is built from 15 residues. CDR1 LNHDA and CDR2 SQIVND come from the germline V gene (reference sequence). V was cut by 4 bases and J by 6 bases, with 19 bases left in between. DNA of the CDR3: TGTGCCAGTAGTACCCCAAGGGACGGAGGATTCGAGCAGTACTTC. This encodes CASSTPRDGGFEQYF.

V usage is TRBV28 and J usage is TRBJ2-1; TRBD2 aligns across 7 bases. The CDR3 loop spans 16 amino acids. V lost 2 bases, J lost 8 bases, and 12 bases stayed unmatched. Germline loops: CDR1 MDHEN, CDR2 SYDVKM. The CDR3 nucleotides are TGTGCCAGCAGTTTAAGGAGGCCCGGGAGGCCCGATGAGCAGTTCTTC. It specifies CASSLRRPGRPDEQFF.

This sequence joins TRBV10-3 and TRBJ1-2; D call uncertain. CDR1 ENHRY and CDR2 SYGVKD come from the germline V gene. V was pared by 5 bases and J by 1 base, with 11 bases between. There are 14 residues in the CDR3. CDR3 coding DNA: TGTGCCATCAGTACGACGATAAATAACTATGGCTACACCTTC. It is translated as CAISTTINNYGYTF.

The chain links TRBV18 to TRBJ1-2; TRBD1 might be the D (5 bases). Germline CDR1 KGHSH, CDR2 LQKENI. This CDR3 region has 14 residues. V was shortened by 6 bases and J by 3 bases, with 14 bases between the two germline ends. The CDR3 loop reads CASSSQGRDYGYTF. As DNA, the CDR3 is TGTGCCAGCTCGTCCCAGGGAAGGGACTATGGCTACACCTTC. Using reference TRBV18 and TRBJ1-2 for the parts outside the CDR3, the full variable domain is NAGVMQNPRHLVRRRGQEARLRCSPMKGHSHVYWYRQLPEEGLKFMVYLQKENIIDESGMPKERFSAEFPKEGPSILRIQQVVRGDSAAYFCASSSQGRDYGYTFGSGTRLTVV.

The chain uses TRBV10-1 and TRBJ2-4; a weak D match, TRBD1 (6 bases). Germline V CDR1 and CDR2: WNHNN, SYGVQD (reference sequence). This CDR3 contains 12 residues. Trimming removed 6 bases at V and 7 bases at J, with 10 bases between. CDR3 loop: CASSNRENIQYF. The DNA for the CDR3 is TGCGCCAGCAGCAACAGGGAGAACATTCAGTACTTC.

In nucleotides, the CDR3 is TGTGCCAGCAGGGGGACAGGGAGCGGCTACACCTTC. Its translation is CASRGTGSGYTF. This chain uses TRBV9 with TRBJ1-2, with 9 bases identical to TRBD1. V trimming: 5 bases; J trimming: 8 bases; junction bases outside the gene matches: 4. The CDR3 runs to 12 residues. The germline gives CDR1 SGDLS, CDR2 YYNGEE. Drawing the rest from reference TRBV9 and TRBJ1-2, the complete variable domain is DSGVTQTPKHLITATGQRVTLRCSPRSGDLSVYWYQQSLDQGLQFLIQYYNGEERAKGNILERFSAQQFPDLHSELNLSSLELGDSALYFCASRGTGSGYTFGSGTRLTVV.

This clone was picked up one time. The chain is built from TRBV7-8 and TRBJ2-5; possible D gene TRBD2, 5 bases. Trimming took 5 bases from V and 4 from J, leaving 11 bases between them. Per the germline V gene, CDR1 is SGHVS and CDR2 is FQNEAQ. The CDR3 length is 13 residues. The CDR3: CASSNSGRETQYF. The CDR3 nucleotides are TGTGCCAGCAGCAATTCTGGGAGAGAGACCCAGTACTTC.

This clone has more than one count but fewer than ten. This chain uses TRBV11-1 with TRBJ2-1, with TRBD2 matching 15 bases. V gave up 5 bases and J gave up 7 bases; unmatched junction bases: 3. Germline V gene data show CDR1 as SGHAT and CDR2 as FQDESV (reference sequence). This CDR3 region has 15 residues. CDR3 coding DNA: TGTGCCAGCAGCGGACTAGCGGGAGGGCGAAATGAGCAGTTCTTC. It translates to CASSGLAGGRNEQFF.

V usage is TRBV11-1 and J usage is TRBJ1-1; no clear D. This CDR3 comprises 17 residues. The ends were cut back, 0 bases at V and 1 base at J, with 15 bases in the middle. From germline, CDR1 is SGHAT and CDR2 FQDESV (reference sequence). The CDR3 DNA follows: TGTGCCAGCAGCTTAGCGTTTCCGCCGGCCCAGAACACTGAAGCTTTCTTT. This sequence encodes CASSLAFPPAQNTEAFF.

In this sample, this clone turned up once. The chain couples TRBV7-9 to TRBJ2-1, with TRBD2 matching over 12 bases. The CDR3 length is 16 residues. The germline gives CDR1 SEHNR, CDR2 FQNEAQ (reference sequence). V dropped 2 bases and J dropped 5; count of bases not matched to a gene: 4. In nucleotides, the CDR3 is TGTGCCAGCAGCTTACCTAGCGGGAGGGCCAACAATGAGCAGTTCTTC. Translating it yields CASSLPSGRANNEQFF.

The V gene is TRBV7-2, the J gene TRBJ2-5; a weak D match, TRBD1 (5 bases). The J call may be in error: the DNA end matches TRBJ2-7 better. The CDR3 is 13 residues long. CDR1 is SGHTA, CDR2 FQGNSA, per germline. In DNA, the CDR3 is TGTGCCAGCAGCCGATGGGGCGGCGACGAGCAGTACTTC. This gives the protein CASSRWGGDEQYF.

A single count supports this clone. The chain combines TRBV27 with TRBJ2-6; no definite D call. The V gene's germline CDR1 is MNHEY and CDR2 SMNVEV (reference sequence). This CDR3 is built from 14 residues. Trimming took off 5 bases at V and 2 bases at J, with 7 bases between the two ends. The CDR3 sequence: CASSMYAGANVLTF. CDR3 coding DNA: TGTGCCAGCAGTATGTATGCTGGGGCCAACGTCCTGACTTTC.

The rearrangement joins TRBV5-5 to TRBJ2-7, with D tentatively TRBD2 (5 bases). The CDR3 is made up of 13 amino acids. CDR1 SGHKS and CDR2 YYEKEE come from the germline V gene (reference sequence). V lost 0 bases to trimming and J lost 7 bases, with 11 bases between them. The CDR3 loop reads CASSLDRRMEQYF. The DNA of the CDR3 is TGTGCCAGCAGCTTGGATAGGAGGATGGAGCAGTACTTC. The whole variable domain, remainder taken from reference TRBV5-5 and TRBJ2-7, is DAGVTQSPTHLIKTRGQQVTLRCSPISGHKSVSWYQQVLGQGPQFIFQYYEKEERGRGNFPDRFSARQFPNYSSELNVNALLLGDSALYLCASSLDRRMEQYFGPGTRLTVT.

The rearrangement links TRBV11-3 to TRBJ2-7, with D possibly TRBD1 on 5 matching bases. This CDR3 is built from 16 residues. The germline V gene encodes CDR1 SGHNT and CDR2 YENEEA. V lost 3 bases and J 0 bases, leaving 15 bases between the germline ends. The DNA for the CDR3 is TGTGCCAGCAGCTTGCTAACAGGTACAGGCTCCTACGAGCAGTACTTC. Amino acid sequence: CASSLLTGTGSYEQYF.

The rearrangement links TRBV4-1 to TRBJ2-6; D assignment may be TRBD1 or TRBD2 (5 bases each). CDR1 is MGHRA and CDR2 is YSYEKL in the germline V gene. Deletions cut 1 base from V and 2 bases from J, with 12 bases between. This CDR3 has 17 residues. CDR3 DNA: TGCGCCAGCAGCCAAGGAAAAAGGGGACCTGGGGCCAACGTCCTGACTTTC. Its translation: CASSQGKRGPGANVLTF.

This chain uses TRBV28 with TRBJ1-5, with TRBD1 as a possible D gene (5 bases). There are 14 residues in the CDR3. The ends were cut back, 10 bases at V and 1 base at J, with 14 bases in the middle. Germline values: CDR1 MDHEN, CDR2 SYDVKM. In DNA, the CDR3 is TGTGCCACCTGGGGCCGCCGGAGCAATCAGCCCCAGCATTTT. It translates to CATWGRRSNQPQHF.

The V call is TRBV10-3, the J call TRBJ1-5, with D uncertain. CDR1 is ENHRY, CDR2 SYGVKD, per germline. Trimming removed 5 bases from V and 7 bases from J, with 12 bases in between. The CDR3 has 13 residues. CDR3 sequence (DNA): TGTGCCATCAGTTTGGGCGAGAAGCAGCCCCAGCATTTT. Translated, it gives CAISLGEKQPQHF.

This clone occurred a few times. The chain couples TRBV28 to TRBJ2-2; D might be TRBD2 (6 bases). V was clipped by 4 bases and J by 1 base, with 7 bases between them. Germline values: CDR1 MDHEN, CDR2 SYDVKM. CDR3 length equals 14 residues. The CDR3 region has the DNA TGTGCCAGCAGTTGGGGGGTGAACACCGGGGAGCTGTTTTTT. It yields the protein CASSWGVNTGELFF.

V gene TRBV6-1 combines with J gene TRBJ1-5; D uncertain. With 3 bases removed from V and 4 bases from J, the gap between germline ends came to 13 bases. CDR1 and CDR2 (germline): MNHNS, SASEGT. This CDR3 region has 15 residues. The CDR3 nucleotides read TGTGCCAGCAGTGACGAGGGATTACGAAATCAGCCCCAGCATTTT. It yields the protein CASSDEGLRNQPQHF.

The genes are TRBV25-1 and TRBJ1-1; D call uncertain. V lost 1 base and J lost 8, with 11 bases in between. In germline, CDR1 is MGHDK, CDR2 SYGVNS. The CDR3 contains 13 residues. For the CDR3, the DNA is TGTGCCAGCAGTGAATGGAACCGAGGAGAAGCTTTCTTT. Amino acid sequence: CASSEWNRGEAFF.

The J gene is TRBJ2-1, the V gene TRBV5-5, with 11 bases matching TRBD1. The length of the CDR3 is 17 residues. V shed 6 bases and J 9 bases; nucleotides not matched to a gene: 17. The germline V gene has CDR1 SGHKS and CDR2 YYEKEE (reference sequence). CDR3 sequence (DNA): TGTGCCAGCACACTCCGGGACAGGGGGTCAGTAAGAAGTGAGCAGTTCTTC. Residues: CASTLRDRGSVRSEQFF.

V and J are TRBV19 and TRBJ1-6; the D gene is possibly TRBD1 (5 bases). CDR3 length: 15 residues. Germline CDR1 and CDR2: LNHDA and SQIVND (reference sequence). Trimming pared 4 bases from V and 9 bases from J, leaving 16 bases between. The CDR3 DNA sequence: TGTGCCAGTAGTACCCTAGCAGGGAGTGGTTCACCCCTCCACTTT. It codes for CASSTLAGSGSPLHF.

The chain recombines TRBV29-1 with TRBJ1-1; the D is unclear. This CDR3 is built from 12 residues. Germline CDR1 reads SQVTM; CDR2 reads ANQGSEA. V shed 8 bases and J shed 2 bases, with 12 bases lying between them. In DNA form, the CDR3 reads TGCAGCCTAAGACGGGGAAACACTGAAGCTTTCTTT. Residues: CSLRRGNTEAFF.

This rearrangement joins TRBV28 to TRBJ2-3; no clear D gene. CDR1 and CDR2 (germline): MDHEN, SYDVKM. Trimming shortened V by 8 bases and J by 2 bases, and 14 bases separated the two germline ends. The CDR3 totals 14 residues. The CDR3 coding sequence is TGTGCCAGCTCCCCCGCCGAATACACAGATACGCAGTATTTT. Translated, it gives CASSPAEYTDTQYF.

This clone has just one count. The gene calls are TRBV27 and TRBJ2-2; D call uncertain. The CDR3 covers 15 residues. V was shortened by 3 bases and J by 4 bases, with 12 bases between the two germline ends. Germline V lookup: CDR1 MNHEY, CDR2 SMNVEV (reference sequence). For the CDR3, the DNA is TGTGCCAGCAGTTTCTCCGGGCTTGGCACCGGGGAGCTGTTTTTT. It specifies CASSFSGLGTGELFF.